This T cell receptor beta chain was sequenced in a study of T cell responses to AZD1222 COVID-19 vaccine. Whole-study findings and limits: Samples come after the peak T cell response, not at day 14.

Clones were read by immunoSEQ multiplex PCR, and TCRdb kept only the in-frame ones, dropping some. This table has under 100,000 clones, around 90% appearing once. The CDR3 length is 15 residues. With 1 base removed from V and 3 bases from J, the gap between germline ends came to 9 bases. CDR1 and CDR2 from the germline V gene are LNHDA and SQIVND (reference sequence). This clone appeared a single time. Antigen: not known. V and J are TRBV19 and TRBJ2-2; D gene ambiguous. The material sequenced was peripheral blood, taken 28 days after the second AZD1222 dose. This receptor was taken from an adult who received the AZD1222 COVID-19 vaccine. The CDR3: CASSIVTEDTGELFF. DNA of the CDR3: TGTGCCAGTAGTATAGTTACAGAAGACACCGGGGAGCTGTTTTTT.